Listed here are 26 T cell receptor beta chains from one sample, sequenced in a study of regulatory T cells in long-lasting Graves disease. HTBI primers from iRepertoire and Arm-PCR of CDR3 regions yielded the TCR beta libraries. MiXCR, run by TCRdb on the multiplex PCR reads, gives a single entry per CDR3 protein. The data hold 350,000 to 550,000 distinct CDR3 sequences, with just under 15% observed a single time. The time point: newly diagnosed GD, antithyroid drugs for less than 3 months. Construction of the TCR library relied on RNA isolated from PBMCs. A further study also used this sample, focusing on T cells in Graves' hyperthyroidism and ophthalmopathy.

The input for sequencing was peripheral blood mononuclear cells (PBMCs), taken at new diagnosis, from a patient treated with antithyroid drugs. The source is a woman in her twenties or thirties with Graves disease.

This clonotype was observed at least ten times. V usage is TRBV13 and J usage is TRBJ2-3; D is perhaps TRBD1 or TRBD2 (5 bases each). CDR3 length: 14 residues. Looked up from germline, CDR1 is PRHDT and CDR2 is FYEKMQ (reference sequence). The V and J ends lost 8 bases and 1 base respectively, with 13 bases between them. CDR3 sequence: CASGRRGGTDTQYF. The CDR3 DNA is TGTGCCAGCGGTCGGAGAGGGGGCACAGATACGCAGTATTTT.

This clonotype was detected ten times or more. The genes are TRBV11-2 and TRBJ2-5, with 13 nucleotides matching TRBD2. This CDR3 is 16 amino acids long. The trim removed 4 bases at V and 7 bases at J, leaving 9 bases unmatched. In germline, CDR1 is SGHAT, CDR2 FQNNGV. CDR3 sequence: CASSSLLAGGVLTQYF. The CDR3 coding sequence is TGTGCCAGCAGCTCGCTACTAGCGGGAGGGGTGTTGACCCAGTACTTC.

This clonotype was recorded many times. The CDR3 DNA follows: TGTGCCAGCAGTGAACGTCGACTAGCGGTATCTAGCACAGATACGCAGTATTTT. It encodes CASSERRLAVSSTDTQYF. The V call is TRBV6-2 or TRBV6-3, the J call TRBJ2-3; 9 positions agree with TRBD2. CDR3 length: 18 amino acids. With 5 bases clipped from V and 0 bases from J, the junction kept 12 bases outside the gene matches. CDR1 and CDR2 (germline): MNHEY, SVGEGT.

The table lists this clonotype with a few counts. The chain is built from TRBV5-1 and TRBJ1-6; 11 bases line up with TRBD1. The CDR3 contains 16 residues. V dropped 4 bases and J dropped 7; count of bases not matched to a gene: 7. The germline gives CDR1 SGHRS, CDR2 YFSETQ. The DNA of the CDR3 is TGCGCCAGCAGCATTGGACAGGGGGCAGGGAATTCACCCCTCCACTTT. Amino acids: CASSIGQGAGNSPLHF.

Ten or more counts support this clonotype. This chain joins TRBV5-1 and TRBJ1-1; TRBD1 matches 7 bases. This CDR3 contains 14 residues. Germline V CDR1 and CDR2: SGHRS, YFSETQ. The junction had 4 bases not matched to a gene; V was cut back by 3 bases and J by 2 bases. CDR3 nucleotide sequence: TGCGCCAGCAGCTCTACAGGGGTTAACACTGAAGCTTTCTTT. It translates to CASSSTGVNTEAFF. Drawing the rest from reference TRBV5-1 and TRBJ1-1, the complete variable domain is KAGVTQTPRYLIKTRGQQVTLSCSPISGHRSVSWYQQTPGQGLQFLFEYFSETQRNKGNFPGRFSGRQFSNSRSEMNVSTLELGDSALYLCASSSTGVNTEAFFGQGTRLTVV.

The table lists this clonotype with many counts. V gene TRBV13 combines with J gene TRBJ2-2; D may be TRBD2 (6 bases). The germline V gene has CDR1 PRHDT and CDR2 FYEKMQ (reference sequence). The CDR3 is 18 amino acids. V dropped 0 bases and J dropped 0 bases, with 14 bases sitting between them. The CDR3 DNA reads as TGTGCCAGCAGCTTAGGGTCCAGGGCTAGCGCGAACACCGGGGAGCTGTTTTTT. Translation gives CASSLGSRASANTGELFF. The full variable domain, in which reference TRBV13 and TRBJ2-2 provide the parts outside the CDR3, is AAGVIQSPRHLIKEKRETATLKCYPIPRHDTVYWYQQGPGQDPQFLISFYEKMQSDKGSIPDRFSAQQFSDYHSELNMSSLELGDSALYFCASSLGSRASANTGELFFGEGSRLTVL.

The table lists this clonotype with a few counts. The gene calls are TRBV18 and TRBJ2-2; D gene uncertain. The germline V gene has CDR1 KGHSH and CDR2 LQKENI. V shed 6 bases and J shed 5 bases, with 7 bases lying between them. This CDR3 has 12 residues. CDR3: CASSLITGELFF. The CDR3 bases are TGTGCCAGCTCCCTCATTACCGGGGAGCTGTTTTTT.

This clonotype was found many times. The genes are TRBV11-2 and TRBJ2-1; D is unresolved. CDR3 length: 13 amino acids. Deletions cut 2 bases from V and 4 bases from J, with 6 bases between. Germline V lookup: CDR1 SGHAT, CDR2 FQNNGV. As DNA, the CDR3 is TGTGCCAGCAGCTTACTACAATACAATGAGCAGTTCTTC. This encodes CASSLLQYNEQFF.

The chain links TRBV12-5 to TRBJ1-1, with a tentative D call TRBD1 (6 bases). This CDR3 region has 14 residues. V lost 6 bases and J lost 2, with 13 bases in between. Germline loops: CDR1 LGHNT, CDR2 FRNRAP. The CDR3: CASGPDRINTEAFF. The CDR3 DNA follows: TGTGCTAGTGGACCGGACAGAATAAACACTGAAGCTTTCTTT.

This clonotype was seen a handful of times. The CDR3 region is CATSRVVAASEKLFF. In DNA, the CDR3 is TGTGCCACCAGCAGAGTCGTTGCCGCTTCGGAAAAACTGTTTTTT. This chain connects TRBV15 to TRBJ1-4; D is unclear. The germline V gene has CDR1 LNHNV and CDR2 YYDKDF (reference sequence). With 1 base removed from V and 8 bases from J, the gap between germline ends came to 14 bases. This CDR3 is built from 15 residues.

The chain has TRBV12-3 or TRBV12-4 and TRBJ1-6; 8 bases align to TRBD1. The ends lost 5 bases at V and 9 bases at J; junction bases unmatched: 6. The CDR3 runs 14 residues. CDR3 residues: CASSPGQESSPLHF. The CDR3 DNA is TGTGCCAGCAGTCCGGGACAGGAAAGTTCACCCCTCCACTTT.

Points on this clonotype: This clone may be a read error of a much larger clone one base away. V and J are TRBV29-1 and TRBJ2-7; D is possibly TRBD1 or TRBD2 (5 bases each). The V end lost 7 bases, the J end lost 2 bases, and 15 bases lay between the germline ends. CDR1 is SQVTM and CDR2 is ANQGSEA in the germline V gene. The CDR3 is 13 amino acids. The CDR3 loop is CSAGGSGPYEQYF. CDR3 DNA sequence: TGCAGCGCTGGGGGATCGGGCCCCTACGAGCAGTACTTC.

This clonotype was seen many times. The chain recombines TRBV7-9 with TRBJ1-1; TRBD1 is a possible D gene (5 bases). The germline V gene encodes CDR1 SEHNR and CDR2 FQNEAQ (reference sequence). Trimming shortened V by 10 bases and J by 5 bases, and 14 bases separated the two germline ends. The length of the CDR3 is 12 residues. In DNA, the CDR3 is TGTGCCATCGACGGGGGGGGGACTGAAGCTTTCTTT. It yields the protein CAIDGGGTEAFF.

On this clonotype itself: The junction differs from germline at one of its ends, possibly a read error. The gene calls are TRBV5-1 and TRBJ2-7, with D hard to call. The CDR3 has 15 amino acids. Germline V gene lookup returns CDR1 SGHRS and CDR2 YFSETQ. Written as DNA, the CDR3 is TGCGCCAGCAGCAGAAACCCCGGTGTCTCCAACGAGCAGTACTTC. Translated, it gives CASSRNPGVSNEQYF.

This clonotype was recorded many times. This chain joins TRBV7-2 and TRBJ2-4, with TRBD1 identical over 7 bases. Looked up from germline, CDR1 is SGHTA and CDR2 is FQGNSA. The CDR3 sequence is 18 residues long. V shed 1 base, J shed 0 bases, and the junction held 9 bases outside the gene matches. The CDR3 sequence: CASSLELGQWLAKNIQYF. CDR3 nucleotides: TGTGCCAGCAGCTTAGAGTTGGGACAGTGGCTAGCCAAAAACATTCAGTACTTC.

The table lists this clonotype with many counts. The rearrangement uses TRBV30 and TRBJ2-3, with TRBD2 matching over 13 bases. This CDR3 is 17 amino acids long. Looked up from germline, CDR1 is GTSNPN and CDR2 is SVGIG (reference sequence). With 0 bases clipped from V and 4 bases from J, the junction kept 7 bases outside the gene matches. The CDR3 here is CAWSVLTSGRAPDTQYF. CDR3 nucleotide sequence: TGTGCCTGGAGTGTACTCACTAGCGGGAGGGCCCCAGATACGCAGTATTTT.

This clonotype was picked up many times. V gene TRBV20-1 combines with J gene TRBJ2-2, with D hard to call. V dropped 0 bases and J dropped 6 bases, with 17 bases sitting between them. Germline CDR1 reads DFQATT; CDR2 reads SNEGSKA (reference sequence). The CDR3 totals 16 residues. The CDR3 DNA reads TGCAGTGCTAGAGATCATATCGGGCTAGGTGCCGGGGAGCTGTTTTTT. It translates to CSARDHIGLGAGELFF.

This clonotype occurred a few times. The chain employs TRBV3-1 and TRBJ1-1, with D tentatively TRBD1 (6 bases). The CDR3 contains 15 residues. Per the germline V gene, CDR1 is LGHDT and CDR2 is YNNKEL (reference sequence). V was pared by 0 bases and J by 6 bases, with 14 bases between. The CDR3 sequence: CASSQDLRPGAEAFF. Written as DNA, the CDR3 is TGTGCCAGCAGCCAAGATCTTCGTCCAGGGGCTGAAGCTTTCTTT.

This clonotype was detected many times. This chain joins TRBV6-1 and TRBJ1-2; D not resolved. CDR3 length equals 12 residues. V was cut by 4 bases and J by 1 base, with 4 bases left in between. Per the germline V gene, CDR1 is MNHNS and CDR2 is SASEGT. The CDR3 loop is CASSASNYGYTF. The CDR3 region has the DNA TGTGCCAGCAGTGCCAGTAACTATGGCTACACCTTC.

Ten or more counts support this clonotype. The chain has TRBV7-9 and TRBJ1-6; D is possibly TRBD1 (6 bases). V was pared by 4 bases and J by 4 bases, with 14 bases between. CDR1 is SEHNR and CDR2 is FQNEAQ in the germline V gene (reference sequence). The CDR3 contains 16 residues. CDR3 DNA sequence: TGTGCCAGCAGCTCGTATGGACAGCGATATAATTCACCCCTCCACTTT. Protein: CASSSYGQRYNSPLHF.

For this clonotype: This clone may be a read error of a much larger clone one base away. This chain connects TRBV11-2 to TRBJ2-7, with 11 bases lining up with TRBD1. The trim removed 3 bases at V and 0 bases at J, leaving 4 bases unmatched. CDR3 size: 16 residues. Germline-derived CDR1 and CDR2 are SGHAT and FQNNGV. The CDR3, as DNA: TGTGCCAGCAGCTTTGGACAGGGGGCCGACTCCTACGAGCAGTACTTC. Encoded protein: CASSFGQGADSYEQYF.

This clonotype was observed many times. Compared with germline, one end of the junction differs, possibly owing to a read error. The chain combines TRBV4-1 with TRBJ2-7, with 13 bases identical to TRBD2. Germline lookup yields CDR1 MGHRA and CDR2 YSYEKL. The CDR3 consists of 15 residues. CDR3 bases: TGTGCCAGCAGCCAGGGACTAGCGGGACCCTACGAGCAGTACTTC. It yields the protein CASSQGLAGPYEQYF.

This clonotype appeared a few times. The genes are TRBV18 and TRBJ1-2; D is possibly TRBD1 (6 bases). Trimming cost V 6 bases and J 5 bases, with 22 bases left between them. The CDR3 totals 16 residues. Germline V gives CDR1 KGHSH, CDR2 LQKENI. The CDR3 sequence: CASSPSVPAGEYGYTF. The DNA of the CDR3 is TGTGCCAGCTCGCCCTCCGTACCCGCAGGGGAATATGGCTACACCTTC.

This clonotype was counted many times. This chain connects TRBV12-3 or TRBV12-4 to TRBJ2-1; 11 nucleotides agree with TRBD2. The trim removed 7 bases at V and 4 bases at J, leaving 3 bases unmatched. The CDR3 runs 14 residues. In DNA, the CDR3 is TGTGCCAGCACGACTAGCGGGAAGTACAATGAGCAGTTCTTC. Its translation: CASTTSGKYNEQFF.

This clonotype has a handful of counts. The chain links TRBV28 to TRBJ2-7; 9 positions match TRBD2. Germline V gene data show CDR1 as MDHEN and CDR2 as SYDVKM. The CDR3 is made up of 15 amino acids. V gave up 6 bases and J gave up 5 bases; unmatched junction bases: 11. This chain's CDR3 is CASRPSSGKFNEQYF. The CDR3 DNA sequence: TGTGCCAGCAGACCCTCTAGCGGGAAGTTTAACGAGCAGTACTTC.

This clonotype was seen many times. The V and J genes are TRBV7-8 and TRBJ2-5; TRBD1 or TRBD2 may be the D gene (5 bases each). This CDR3 has 18 amino acids. The V and J ends lost 1 base and 2 bases respectively, with 20 bases between them. The germline gives CDR1 SGHVS, CDR2 FQNEAQ. The CDR3 loop reads CASSLVFGADIRQETQYF. In DNA form, the CDR3 reads TGTGCCAGCAGCTTAGTTTTCGGGGCGGACATTCGGCAAGAGACCCAGTACTTC.